These 26 T cell receptor beta chains originate from one sample sequenced in a study of OX40 agonist ivuxolimab in advanced cancers. This table comes from immunoSEQ multiplex PCR, and its TCRdb copy is limited to in-frame clones, with some not included. The repertoire holds approximately 24,000 clones, with more than 80% as singletons. Source: CD4+ or CD8+ T cells sorted from blood, taken in a trial of the OX40 agonist ivuxolimab. The receptors were gathered from an adult with an advanced solid tumor such as melanoma, head and neck, liver or kidney cancer.

The V call is TRBV18, the J call TRBJ2-3, with 9 bases aligning to TRBD2. From germline, CDR1 is KGHSH and CDR2 LQKENI. The V and J ends lost 6 bases and 3 bases, in that order; junction bases with no gene match: 7. The CDR3 consists of 15 residues. CDR3 sequence: CASSVGLARTDTQYF. DNA of the CDR3: TGTGCCAGCTCGGTGGGACTAGCTAGGACAGATACGCAGTATTTT.

The V and J genes are TRBV7-9 and TRBJ2-5, with D hard to call. V was cut by 5 bases and J by 2 bases, with 9 bases left in between. Germline lookup yields CDR1 SEHNR and CDR2 FQNEAQ (reference sequence). This CDR3 contains 13 residues. DNA of the CDR3: TGTGCCAGCAGCCCTGTGGTTCAAGAGACCCAGTACTTC. Translated: CASSPVVQETQYF.

This clone ranks as medium-sized. The chain employs TRBV7-9 and TRBJ1-2; D not certain. The CDR3 sequence is 11 residues long. CDR1 and CDR2 (germline): SEHNR, FQNEAQ (reference sequence). V lost 5 bases and J lost 5, with 6 bases in between. CDR3 loop: CASSATYGYTF. The CDR3 bases are TGTGCCAGCAGCGCTACTTATGGCTACACCTTC. Based on the CDR3 plus reference TRBV7-9 and TRBJ1-2, the full variable domain is DTGVSQNPRHKITKRGQNVTFRCDPISEHNRLYWYRQTLGQGPEFLTYFQNEAQLEKSRLLSDRFSAERPKGSFSTLEIQRTEQGDSAMYLCASSATYGYTFGSGTRLTVV.

This clone is a singleton in its sample. The V and J genes are TRBV27 and TRBJ1-1, with D unclear. The CDR3 runs to 15 residues. V was trimmed by 5 bases and J by 4 bases, leaving 17 bases between them. The V gene's germline CDR1 is MNHEY and CDR2 SMNVEV (reference sequence). The CDR3, as DNA: TGTGCCAGCAGTCCGATTGGGGTGGGGAGCACTGAAGCTTTCTTT. Its translation is CASSPIGVGSTEAFF.

The chain has TRBV29-1 and TRBJ2-3, with a weak D call TRBD1 (7 bases). The CDR3 totals 13 residues. Germline V lookup: CDR1 SQVTM, CDR2 ANQGSEA. In DNA form, the CDR3 reads TGCCGTCGTTGCAGGGGGGGCACAGATACGCAGTATTTT. It specifies CRRCRGGTDTQYF.

Concerning this clone: A far larger clone is just one base off, so this is likely a read error. The DNA of the CDR3 is TGTGCCAGCAGTGAGGCCCTCTCGGACACTGAAGCTTTCTTT. This translates into CASSEALSDTEAFF. The gene calls are TRBV6-1 and TRBJ1-1; D uncertain. Germline V gene lookup returns CDR1 MNHNS and CDR2 SASEGT. V lost 3 bases and J 3 bases, leaving 11 bases between the germline ends. There are 14 residues in the CDR3.

This rearrangement joins TRBV9 to TRBJ2-3, with D maybe TRBD1 (6 bases). The V gene's germline CDR1 is SGDLS and CDR2 YYNGEE. The CDR3 loop spans 14 amino acids. With 4 bases removed from V and 1 base from J, the gap between germline ends came to 10 bases. The CDR3: CASSTNRGTDTQYF. For the CDR3, the DNA is TGTGCCAGCAGCACCAACAGGGGCACAGATACGCAGTATTTT.

The chain carries TRBV15 and TRBJ2-7; TRBD1 agrees at 11 bases. The J segment lost 7 bases and the V segment lost 2 bases, leaving 7 bases of the junction unmatched. Per the germline V gene, CDR1 is LNHNV and CDR2 is YYDKDF (reference sequence). This CDR3 has 15 amino acids. The CDR3 sequence is CATSRWDRGGLEQYF. In DNA, the CDR3 is TGTGCCACCAGCAGATGGGACAGGGGGGGTCTGGAGCAGTACTTC. The full variable domain, in which reference TRBV15 and TRBJ2-7 provide the parts outside the CDR3, is DAMVIQNPRYQVTQFGKPVTLSCSQTLNHNVMYWYQQKSSQAPKLLFHYYDKDFNNEADTPDNFQSRRPNTSFCFLDIRSPGLGDTAMYLCATSRWDRGGLEQYFGPGTRLTVT.

The chain links TRBV19 to TRBJ2-7; possibly TRBD1 for D (5 bases). The CDR3 has 12 residues. Per the germline V gene, CDR1 is LNHDA and CDR2 is SQIVND (reference sequence). V lost 5 bases and J lost 5, with 10 bases in between. The CDR3 DNA reads as TGTGCCAGTAGTTCAGGGCCCCACGAGCAGTACTTC. Its protein is CASSSGPHEQYF. Based on the CDR3 plus reference TRBV19 and TRBJ2-7, the full variable domain is DGGITQSPKYLFRKEGQNVTLSCEQNLNHDAMYWYRQDPGQGLRLIYYSQIVNDFQKGDIAEGYSVSREKKESFPLTVTSAQKNPTAFYLCASSSGPHEQYFGPGTRLTVT.

This clone appeared a few times. This sequence joins TRBV15 and TRBJ1-2; 7 bases line up with TRBD1. CDR1 LNHNV and CDR2 YYDKDF come from the germline V gene (reference sequence). The CDR3 length is 13 residues. V trimming: 3 bases; J trimming: 5 bases; junction bases outside the gene matches: 3. The DNA of the CDR3 is TGTGCCACCAGCAGCGGGACAGATTATGGCTACACCTTC. It specifies CATSSGTDYGYTF.

For the CDR3, the DNA is TGCGCCAGCAGCCAAGATTGGTTGGGAGTGGGAGAGACCCAGTACTTC. It yields the protein CASSQDWLGVGETQYF. This chain connects TRBV4-3 to TRBJ2-5, with D perhaps matching TRBD2 (5 bases). Germline CDR1 and CDR2: LGHNA and YSLEER. The CDR3 runs to 16 residues. The V gene lost 0 bases and the J gene lost 4 bases, with 15 bases spanning the gap.

The chain uses TRBV7-9 and TRBJ2-7; D gene ambiguous. The CDR3 spans 13 residues. Trimming took off 3 bases at V and 3 bases at J, with 9 bases between the two ends. Germline CDR1 is SEHNR and CDR2 is FQNEAQ (reference sequence). The CDR3 spells CASSFGQNYEQYF. In DNA, the CDR3 is TGTGCCAGCAGCTTCGGCCAGAACTACGAGCAGTACTTC.

V and J are TRBV6-1 and TRBJ2-5; D is uncertain. V was trimmed by 4 bases and J by 2 bases, leaving 14 bases between them. CDR3 size: 15 residues. Germline CDR1 and CDR2: MNHNS and SASEGT. The CDR3 sequence: CASSVGTAPQETQYF. Here the CDR3 DNA reads TGTGCCAGCAGTGTCGGTACGGCACCACAAGAGACCCAGTACTTC.

The gene calls are TRBV28 and TRBJ1-1, with 9 bases that match TRBD1. The junction had 9 bases not matched to a gene; V was cut back by 7 bases and J by 6 bases. The length of the CDR3 is 14 residues. Germline V CDR1 and CDR2: MDHEN, SYDVKM. In DNA form, the CDR3 reads TGTGCCAGCACGCACAGGGGGCACTTCGCTGAAGCTTTCTTT. Encoded protein: CASTHRGHFAEAFF.

In its sample, this clone was seen once. This chain connects TRBV7-9 to TRBJ2-5; D tentatively reads TRBD1 or TRBD2 (5 bases each). Trimming removed 5 bases from V and 5 bases from J, with 12 bases in between. The CDR3 runs 13 residues. From germline, CDR1 is SEHNR and CDR2 FQNEAQ (reference sequence). CDR3 sequence: CASSPLGVETQYF. CDR3 coding DNA: TGTGCCAGCAGCCCCCTGGGGGTGGAGACCCAGTACTTC.

The V call is TRBV7-9, the J call TRBJ2-6, with TRBD1 identical over 7 bases. The CDR3 sequence is 14 residues long. J lost 8 bases, V lost 5 bases, and 6 bases had no gene match. The germline V gene has CDR1 SEHNR and CDR2 FQNEAQ (reference sequence). For the CDR3, the DNA is TGTGCCAGCAGCCCCATACAGGGGTCCAACGTCCTGACTTTC. It is translated as CASSPIQGSNVLTF.

This chain joins TRBV7-9 and TRBJ2-5, with TRBD1 as a possible D gene (5 bases). The CDR3 extends over 13 amino acids. Trimming pared 5 bases from V and 3 bases from J, leaving 10 bases between. Germline-derived CDR1 and CDR2 are SEHNR and FQNEAQ (reference sequence). The CDR3 reads CASSARQKETQYF. CDR3 bases: TGTGCCAGCAGCGCCCGACAGAAAGAGACCCAGTACTTC.

V and J are TRBV4-3 and TRBJ1-5; D is unresolved. The CDR3 consists of 18 residues. From germline, CDR1 is LGHNA and CDR2 YSLEER. Trimming pared 0 bases from V and 6 bases from J, leaving 21 bases between. The CDR3 region is CASSQDRGLASAGQPQHF. As DNA, the CDR3 is TGCGCCAGCAGCCAAGATCGAGGGCTCGCCTCGGCTGGTCAGCCCCAGCATTTT.

The sample holds a few counts of this clone. The chain couples TRBV6-1 to TRBJ1-1; D is undetermined. Per the germline V gene, CDR1 is MNHNS and CDR2 is SASEGT. V shed 1 base and J shed 3 bases, with 9 bases lying between them. This CDR3 contains 14 residues. The CDR3 spells CASSEEILDTEAFF. CDR3 coding DNA: TGTGCCAGCAGTGAAGAGATCCTGGACACTGAAGCTTTCTTT.

The chain has TRBV14 and TRBJ1-2; no clear D. Germline V CDR1 and CDR2: SGHDN, FVKESK. Trimming shortened V by 0 bases and J by 8 bases, and 10 bases separated the two germline ends. This CDR3 spans 13 amino acids. The CDR3 sequence is CASSQEPIDGYTF. The CDR3 nucleotides read TGTGCCAGCAGCCAAGAACCAATTGACGGCTACACCTTC.

V usage is TRBV6-6 and J usage is TRBJ1-5, with a weak D call TRBD1 (5 bases). This CDR3 has 15 residues. Between the trimmed V and J ends, which lost 6 bases and 0 bases, there was a span of 12 bases. The germline gives CDR1 MNHNY, CDR2 SVGAGI (reference sequence). The CDR3 is CASRGLLHSNQPQHF. Written as DNA, the CDR3 is TGTGCCAGCAGGGGGCTCCTTCATAGCAATCAGCCCCAGCATTTT.

This clone was counted a few times. V gene TRBV29-1 combines with J gene TRBJ2-7; maybe TRBD1 (6 bases). Trimming removed 5 bases at V and 13 bases at J, with 21 bases between. The CDR3 spans 12 residues. The germline CDR1 and CDR2 sequences are SQVTM and ANQGSEA. The CDR3 region is CSVYGGLGAHYF. As DNA, the CDR3 is TGCAGCGTTTATGGGGGTCTGGGGGCCCATTACTTC.

The V call is TRBV7-9, the J call TRBJ1-1; no clear D gene. Between the trimmed V and J ends, which lost 5 bases and 7 bases, there was a span of 17 bases. CDR3 length: 14 residues. Germline-derived CDR1 and CDR2 are SEHNR and FQNEAQ (reference sequence). The CDR3 protein is CASSPTTGLREAFF. CDR3 nucleotide sequence: TGTGCCAGCAGCCCTACGACGGGTCTACGTGAAGCTTTCTTT.

This chain uses TRBV7-9 with TRBJ1-2; 9 bases are a match to TRBD1. The V gene end was trimmed by 1 base and the J gene end by 6 bases; junction bases not matched to a gene: 6. The germline CDR1 and CDR2 sequences are SEHNR and FQNEAQ (reference sequence). CDR3 length equals 15 residues. In DNA form, the CDR3 reads TGTGCCAGCAGCTTAGGAACAGGGGGCCCTCATGGCTACACCTTC. Translation: CASSLGTGGPHGYTF.

The V gene is TRBV11-2, the J gene TRBJ2-2; TRBD2 matches at 12 bases. Germline-derived CDR1 and CDR2 are SGHAT and FQNNGV. The CDR3 is made up of 17 amino acids. V gave up 6 bases and J gave up 6 bases; unmatched junction bases: 11. The CDR3 nucleotides read TGTGCCAGCAGGTTAATCCCGGGACTAGCGGGTTCCGGGGAGCTGTTTTTT. Amino acid sequence: CASRLIPGLAGSGELFF.

The chain has TRBV10-3 and TRBJ2-7; 8 bases are shared with TRBD1. CDR3 size: 13 residues. CDR1 ENHRY and CDR2 SYGVKD come from the germline V gene. V gave up 8 bases and J gave up 2 bases; unmatched junction bases: 5. The CDR3 nucleotides are TGTGCCATCTTGGCAGGGGGCACCTACGAGCAGTACTTC. Translation gives CAILAGGTYEQYF.